This T cell receptor (beta chain) was sequenced in a study of cytomegalovirus exposure and HLA in healthy donors. Trimming left V 5 bases short and J 5 bases short, with 24 bases between. The CDR3 is 17 amino acids. CDR1 and CDR2 from the germline V gene are MNHEY and SMNVEV (reference sequence). With 60 Vbeta and 13 Jbeta primers, the PCR was carried out. In the original analysis: Unique TCR beta chains totaled some 78 million in a later count, with around 11 million of them shared. This table comes from immunoSEQ multiplex PCR, and its TCRdb copy is limited to in-frame clones, with some not included. Clone size and V and J calls were adopted from that table, with D and trimming inferred from the DNA. Of fewer than 150,000 clones listed, 75% to 90% are singletons.

The receptor comes from a female donor in good health and CMV-seronegative. The chain employs TRBV27 and TRBJ2-5, with a possible D match to TRBD2 (6 bases). Sequenced material: PBMCs. Here the CDR3 reads CASSSTKAGTASETQYF. The CDR3 region has the DNA TGTGCCAGCAGTAGTACAAAGGCGGGAACTGCTTCGGAGACCCAGTACTTC.